This record concerns one T cell receptor (beta chain) sequence. As yet, its antigen is unknown. This specimen comes from a study of cytomegalovirus exposure and HLA in healthy donors. Findings of the study overall: Reported performance of the classifier showed diagnosis of cytomegalovirus status with high specificity and sensitivity. Specificity for CMV antigens was confirmed in vitro for a few of the CMV-associated chains.

Germline values: CDR1 SNHLY, CDR2 FYNNEI. The CDR3 sequence is 13 residues long. V was pared by 7 bases and J by 2 bases, with 9 bases between. TCRdb keeps only in-frame clones here, not all; method: immunoSEQ multiplex PCR. The sample contains roughly 130,000 clones, 88% of which appear only once. The rearrangement links TRBV2 to TRBJ1-3; D call uncertain. Sequencing used PBMCs. This clonotype originated in a man under 40 in good health and CMV-seronegative. The CDR3 DNA is TGTGCCAGCACTACGGTGCCTGGAAACACCATATATTTT. Protein: CASTTVPGNTIYF.